The rows below give T cell receptor beta chains drawn from one sample of a study of T cells and Merkel cell carcinoma outcomes. Here immunoSEQ multiplex PCR was the method, and the copy in TCRdb shows in-frame clones only, minus some. Here the sample spans thousands of clones, 65% to 80% being singletons. Input material: tumor tissue from Merkel cell carcinoma. These TCRs come from a human donor with Merkel cell carcinoma. Some clones in this sample may be carry-over from other donors' samples. The CDR3 runs from the conserved cysteine through the conserved F or W. D genes are given only for firm matches. Clone size is stated in some rows and not others, as once, few, many or a class when expanded.

cdr3_nt cdr3_aa v_call clone_size j_call d_call
TGTGCCAGCAGTGAATATGGGGGATCCAAAAACATTCAGTACTTC CASSEYGGSKNIQYF TRBV25-1 few TRBJ2-4 .
TGTGCCAGCAGTTCAAGCAGGGAGGGGGAGACCCAGTACTTC CASSSSREGETQYF TRBV27 . TRBJ2-5 TRBD2
TGCAGCGTTGGGCAATGGACAGGGACCTACGAGCAGTACTTC CSVGQWTGTYEQYF TRBV29-1 . TRBJ2-7 TRBD1
TGCGCCAGCAGCAGACCGGGACTAGCGACCACTGAGCAGTTCTTC CASSRPGLATTEQFF TRBV5-1 few TRBJ2-1 TRBD2
TGTGCCAGCTCACCACCGAGCCTAGCGGGATCCTACGAGCAGTACTTC CASSPPSLAGSYEQYF TRBV18 . TRBJ2-7 TRBD2
TGTGCCAGCAGTGGACTAGCGACCCTCCACAATGAGCAGTTCTTC CASSGLATLHNEQFF TRBV27 once TRBJ2-1 TRBD2
TGTGCCAGCAGCTTAGCGGCGGGCGCCGAGCAGTACTTC CASSLAAGAEQYF TRBV7-9 . TRBJ2-7 .
TGTGCCAGCAGCACTAACAGGGGGCGCACAGATACGCAGTATTTT CASSTNRGRTDTQYF TRBV14 few TRBJ2-3 TRBD1
TGCAGCGTTGAAGATACGGGACTTGCTAGCGGGAGGAGTGGAGAGACCCAGTACTTC CSVEDTGLASGRSGETQYF TRBV29-1 . TRBJ2-5 TRBD2
TGTGCCAGCAGCTTACGATTGAACGCTGAAGTTTTCTTT CASSLRLNAEVFF TRBV11-3 . TRBJ1-1 .
TGTGCCAGCAGCTTCGAGACTAGCGGGAGACAGCAAGAGACCCAGTACTTC CASSFETSGRQQETQYF TRBV7-9 . TRBJ2-5 TRBD2
TGCGCCAGCGGACAGGGGAGCTCCTACGAGCAGTACTTC CASGQGSSYEQYF TRBV5-1 . TRBJ2-7 TRBD1
TGTGCCACCAGCAGCCAGGGTCGAGGCATAGATACGCAGTATTTT CATSSQGRGIDTQYF TRBV15 . TRBJ2-3 .
TGTGCCAGCAGCCAAGTAGGGGGCGGAGATGGCTACACCTTC CASSQVGGGDGYTF TRBV7-9 . TRBJ1-2 TRBD1
TGTGCCAGCTCACCAGACAACTCTGGAAACACCATATATTTT CASSPDNSGNTIYF TRBV18 few TRBJ1-3 .
TGTAGTGCTAGAGGGGTCAGGGAGCAGTACTTC CSARGVREQYF TRBV20-1 . TRBJ2-7 .
TGTGCCAGCAGTTTAAGGCCTAGCAACTACGAGCAGTACTTC CASSLRPSNYEQYF TRBV27 . TRBJ2-7 .
TGTGCCAGTCGAAGGGGGGCAGATCAGCCCCAGCATTTT CASRRGADQPQHF TRBV28 . TRBJ1-5 .
TGTGCCAGCAACACCCCAGGGGGCGACTATGGCTACACCTTC CASNTPGGDYGYTF TRBV28 . TRBJ1-2 TRBD1
TGCAGCGTTGAAGAGGGAGCCAGGGAGAATGAGCAGTTCTTC CSVEEGARENEQFF TRBV29-1 . TRBJ2-1 .
TGTGCCAGCAGCTCGCAGGAACCCTACGAGCAGTACTTC CASSSQEPYEQYF TRBV28 . TRBJ2-7 .
TGTGCCAGCAGCCCACGGGGAGCCTACAGGGTGCCGGATGAGCAGTTCTTC CASSPRGAYRVPDEQFF TRBV13 . TRBJ2-1 .
TGTGCCAGCAGCCGCACAGGGGATTCCAATCAGCCCCAGCATTTT CASSRTGDSNQPQHF TRBV5-5 . TRBJ1-5 TRBD1
TGTGCCAGCAGCTTATCTAGCGGGAGCGGCGAGCAGTACTTC CASSLSSGSGEQYF TRBV7-2 few TRBJ2-7 TRBD2
TGCAGCGTTGGGCGTGGGACAGGGGGCTCCTACGAGCAGTACTTC CSVGRGTGGSYEQYF TRBV29-1 . TRBJ2-7 TRBD1
TGTGCCAGCAGCGTGCCCGCAGGGTGGCCTTACAACGAGCAGTACTTC CASSVPAGWPYNEQYF TRBV28 once TRBJ2-7 .